This TCR beta chain was retrieved from a study of cytomegalovirus exposure and HLA in healthy donors. The PCR was carried out with 60 Vbeta primers and 13 Jbeta primers. Clones were read by immunoSEQ multiplex PCR, and TCRdb kept only the in-frame ones, dropping some. The table has nearly 65,000 clones, around 73% seen once; the top ten hold roughly 5.5%. Trimming stripped 9 bases from V and 6 bases from J, with 20 bases between. The CDR3 extends over 14 amino acids. Looked up from germline, CDR1 is LNHDA and CDR2 is SQIVND (reference sequence). This clone was recorded a few times. The sequence was collected from a man aged 45 to 65 in good health and CMV-seronegative. V gene TRBV19 combines with J gene TRBJ1-1; tentatively, D is TRBD1 (6 bases). Sequencing used PBMCs. CDR3 sequence reads: CASMTGDRTAEAFF. Here the CDR3 DNA reads TGTGCCAGCATGACAGGAGATCGAACGGCTGAAGCTTTCTTT.